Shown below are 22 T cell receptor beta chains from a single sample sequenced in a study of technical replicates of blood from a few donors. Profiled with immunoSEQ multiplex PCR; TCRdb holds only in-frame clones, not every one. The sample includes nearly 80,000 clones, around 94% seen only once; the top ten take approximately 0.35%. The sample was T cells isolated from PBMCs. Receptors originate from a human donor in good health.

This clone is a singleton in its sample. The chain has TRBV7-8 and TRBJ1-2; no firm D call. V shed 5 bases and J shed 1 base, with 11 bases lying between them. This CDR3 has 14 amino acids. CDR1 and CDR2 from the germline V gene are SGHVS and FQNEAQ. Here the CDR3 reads CASSPHSGNYGYTF. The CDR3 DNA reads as TGTGCCAGCAGCCCCCACTCGGGTAACTATGGCTACACCTTC.

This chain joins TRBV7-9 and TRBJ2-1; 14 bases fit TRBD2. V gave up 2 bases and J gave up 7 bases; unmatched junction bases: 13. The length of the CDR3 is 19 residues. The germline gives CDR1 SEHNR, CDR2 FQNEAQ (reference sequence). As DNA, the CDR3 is TGTGCCAGCAGCTTAAGTCCGGGGGGGACTAGCGGGAGCCTTAATGAGCAGTTCTTC. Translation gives CASSLSPGGTSGSLNEQFF.

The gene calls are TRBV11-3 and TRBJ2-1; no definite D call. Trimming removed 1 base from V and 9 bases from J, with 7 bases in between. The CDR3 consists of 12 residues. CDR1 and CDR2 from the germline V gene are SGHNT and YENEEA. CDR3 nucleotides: TGTGCCAGCAGCTTAGTTAGCCCTGAGCAGTTCTTC. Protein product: CASSLVSPEQFF.

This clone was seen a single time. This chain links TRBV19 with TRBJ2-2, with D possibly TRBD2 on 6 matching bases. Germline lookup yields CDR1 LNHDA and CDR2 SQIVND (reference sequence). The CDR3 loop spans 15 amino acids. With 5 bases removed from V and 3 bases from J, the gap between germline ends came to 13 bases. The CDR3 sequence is CASSFSGGDTGELFF. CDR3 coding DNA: TGTGCCAGTAGTTTCTCTGGCGGGGACACCGGGGAGCTGTTTTTT.

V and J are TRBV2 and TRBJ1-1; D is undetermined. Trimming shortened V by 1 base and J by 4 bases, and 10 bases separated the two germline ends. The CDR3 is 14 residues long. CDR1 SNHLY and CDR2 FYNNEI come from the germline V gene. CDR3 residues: CASSEDRSITEAFF. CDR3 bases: TGTGCCAGCAGTGAAGACAGATCGATCACTGAAGCTTTCTTT. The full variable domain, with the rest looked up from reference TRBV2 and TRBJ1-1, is EPEVTQTPSHQVTQMGQEVILRCVPISNHLYFYWYRQILGQKVEFLVSFYNNEISEKSEIFDDQFSVERPDGSNFTLKIRSTKLEDSAMYFCASSEDRSITEAFFGQGTRLTVV.

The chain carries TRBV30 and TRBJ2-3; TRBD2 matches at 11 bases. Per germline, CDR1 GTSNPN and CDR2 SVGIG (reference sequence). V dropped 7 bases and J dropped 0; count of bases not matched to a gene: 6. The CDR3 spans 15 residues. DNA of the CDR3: TGTGCCTTCCGGAGACTAGCGGGAAGCACAGATACGCAGTATTTT. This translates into CAFRRLAGSTDTQYF.

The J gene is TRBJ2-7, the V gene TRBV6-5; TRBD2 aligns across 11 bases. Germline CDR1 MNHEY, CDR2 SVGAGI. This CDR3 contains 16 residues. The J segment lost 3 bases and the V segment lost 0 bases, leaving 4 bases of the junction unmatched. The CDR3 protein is CASSYSLAGGVYEQYF. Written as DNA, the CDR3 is TGTGCCAGCAGTTACTCCCTAGCGGGAGGAGTCTACGAGCAGTACTTC.

The DNA of the CDR3 is TGCGCCAGCAGCTTGGGGGGCGGGGGTAGTACTGAAGCTTTCTTT. Translation gives CASSLGGGGSTEAFF. The chain uses TRBV5-1 and TRBJ1-1; possible D gene TRBD1, 5 bases. The V end lost 0 bases, the J end lost 5 bases, and 14 bases lay between the germline ends. Germline assignment: CDR1 SGHRS and CDR2 YFSETQ. This CDR3 has 15 residues. The complete variable domain, with remaining parts taken from reference TRBV5-1 and TRBJ1-1, reads KAGVTQTPRYLIKTRGQQVTLSCSPISGHRSVSWYQQTPGQGLQFLFEYFSETQRNKGNFPGRFSGRQFSNSRSEMNVSTLELGDSALYLCASSLGGGGSTEAFFGQGTRLTVV.

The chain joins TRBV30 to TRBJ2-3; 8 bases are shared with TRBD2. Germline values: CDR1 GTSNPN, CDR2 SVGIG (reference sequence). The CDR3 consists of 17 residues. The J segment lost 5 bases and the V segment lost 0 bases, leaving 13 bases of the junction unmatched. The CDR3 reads CAWSVPRGLAARDTQYF. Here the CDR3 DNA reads TGTGCCTGGAGTGTACCGCGAGGACTAGCCGCGAGAGATACGCAGTATTTT. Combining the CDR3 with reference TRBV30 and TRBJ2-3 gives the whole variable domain SQTIHQWPATLVQPVGSPLSLECTVEGTSNPNLYWYRQAAGRGLQLLFYSVGIGQISSEVPQNLSASRPQDRQFILSSKKLLLSDSGFYLCAWSVPRGLAARDTQYFGPGTRLTVL.

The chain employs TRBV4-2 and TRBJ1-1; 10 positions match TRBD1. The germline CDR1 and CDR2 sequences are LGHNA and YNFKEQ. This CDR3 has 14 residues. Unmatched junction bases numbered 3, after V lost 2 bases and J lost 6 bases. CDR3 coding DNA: TGTGCCAGCAGCCAACCTGGACAGGGGGCTGAAGCTTTCTTT. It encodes CASSQPGQGAEAFF.

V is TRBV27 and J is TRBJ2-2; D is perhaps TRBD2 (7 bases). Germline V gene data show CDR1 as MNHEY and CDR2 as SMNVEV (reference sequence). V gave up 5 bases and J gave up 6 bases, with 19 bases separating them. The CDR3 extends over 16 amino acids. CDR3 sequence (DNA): TGTGCCAGCAGTCGAACCTCGGGGGGCGCACCCGGGGAGCTGTTTTTT. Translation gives CASSRTSGGAPGELFF.

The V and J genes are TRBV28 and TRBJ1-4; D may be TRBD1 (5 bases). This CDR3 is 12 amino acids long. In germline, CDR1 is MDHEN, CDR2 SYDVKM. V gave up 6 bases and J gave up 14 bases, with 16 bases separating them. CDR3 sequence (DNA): TGTGCCAGCAGGAAGCCGGGACTGGGGCTGTTTTTT. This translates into CASRKPGLGLFF. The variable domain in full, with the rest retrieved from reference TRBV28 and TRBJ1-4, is DVKVTQSSRYLVKRTGEKVFLECVQDMDHENMFWYRQDPGLGLRLIYFSYDVKMKEKGDIPEGYSVSREKKERFSLILESASTNQTSMYLCASRKPGLGLFFGSGTQLSVL.

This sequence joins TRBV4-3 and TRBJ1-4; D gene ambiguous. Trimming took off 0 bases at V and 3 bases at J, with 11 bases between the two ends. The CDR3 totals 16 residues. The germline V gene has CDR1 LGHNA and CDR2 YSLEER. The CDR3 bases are TGCGCCAGCAGCCAAGAATTTCGGACTGCTAATGAAAAACTGTTTTTT. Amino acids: CASSQEFRTANEKLFF.

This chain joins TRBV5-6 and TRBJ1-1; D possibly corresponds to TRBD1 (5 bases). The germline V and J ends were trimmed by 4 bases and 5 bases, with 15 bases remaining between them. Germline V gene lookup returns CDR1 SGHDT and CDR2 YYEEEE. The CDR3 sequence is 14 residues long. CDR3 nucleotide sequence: TGTGCCAGCAGCCCGGGGGAGGAGACAACTGAAGCTTTCTTT. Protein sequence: CASSPGEETTEAFF. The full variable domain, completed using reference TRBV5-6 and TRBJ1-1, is DAGVTQSPTHLIKTRGQQVTLRCSPKSGHDTVSWYQQALGQGPQFIFQYYEEEERQRGNFPDRFSGHQFPNYSSELNVNALLLGDSALYLCASSPGEETTEAFFGQGTRLTVV.

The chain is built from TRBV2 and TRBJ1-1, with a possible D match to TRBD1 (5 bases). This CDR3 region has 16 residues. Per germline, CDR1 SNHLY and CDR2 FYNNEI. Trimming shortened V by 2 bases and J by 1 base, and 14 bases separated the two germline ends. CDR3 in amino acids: CASSEISGRGNTEAFF. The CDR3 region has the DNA TGTGCCAGCAGTGAAATTTCAGGGAGGGGGAACACTGAAGCTTTCTTT.

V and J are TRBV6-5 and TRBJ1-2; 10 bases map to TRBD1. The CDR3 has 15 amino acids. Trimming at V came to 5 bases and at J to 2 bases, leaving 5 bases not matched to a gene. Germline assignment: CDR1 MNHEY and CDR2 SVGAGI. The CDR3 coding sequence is TGTGCCAGCAGTGCCATGACAGGGGGCAACTATGGCTACACCTTC. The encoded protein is CASSAMTGGNYGYTF.

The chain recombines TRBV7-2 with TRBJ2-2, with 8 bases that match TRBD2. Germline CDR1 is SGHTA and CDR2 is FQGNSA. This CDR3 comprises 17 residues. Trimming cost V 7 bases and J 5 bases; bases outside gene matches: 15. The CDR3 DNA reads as TGTGCCAGCACCACCCCAGAACATCTAGCGGGTACCGGGGAGCTGTTTTTT. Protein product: CASTTPEHLAGTGELFF.

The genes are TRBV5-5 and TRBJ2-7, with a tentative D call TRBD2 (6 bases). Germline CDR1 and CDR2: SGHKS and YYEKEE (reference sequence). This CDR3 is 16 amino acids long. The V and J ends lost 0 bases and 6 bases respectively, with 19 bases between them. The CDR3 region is CASSLVVAAEGGEQYF. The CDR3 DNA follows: TGTGCCAGCAGCTTGGTGGTAGCGGCAGAGGGAGGCGAGCAGTACTTC. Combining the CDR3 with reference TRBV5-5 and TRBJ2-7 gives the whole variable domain DAGVTQSPTHLIKTRGQQVTLRCSPISGHKSVSWYQQVLGQGPQFIFQYYEKEERGRGNFPDRFSARQFPNYSSELNVNALLLGDSALYLCASSLVVAAEGGEQYFGPGTRLTVT.

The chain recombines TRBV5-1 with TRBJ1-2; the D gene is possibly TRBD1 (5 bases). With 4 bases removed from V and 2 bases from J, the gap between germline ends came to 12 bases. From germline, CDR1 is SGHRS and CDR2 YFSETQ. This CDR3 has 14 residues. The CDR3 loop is CASSGGTENYGYTF. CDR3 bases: TGCGCCAGCAGCGGAGGGACGGAAAACTATGGCTACACCTTC.

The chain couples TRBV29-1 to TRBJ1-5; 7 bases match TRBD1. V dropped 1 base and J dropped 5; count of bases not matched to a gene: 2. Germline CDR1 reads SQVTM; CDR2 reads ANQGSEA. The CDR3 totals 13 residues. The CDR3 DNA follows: TGCAGCGTTGAAGGAGGGGGCGATCAGCCCCAGCATTTT. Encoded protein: CSVEGGGDQPQHF.

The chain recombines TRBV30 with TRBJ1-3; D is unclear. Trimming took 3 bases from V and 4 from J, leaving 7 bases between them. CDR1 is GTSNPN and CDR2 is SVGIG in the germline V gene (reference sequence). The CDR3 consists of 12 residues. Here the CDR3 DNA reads TGTGCCTGGAGCTTACAGGGAAACACCATATATTTT. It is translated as CAWSLQGNTIYF.

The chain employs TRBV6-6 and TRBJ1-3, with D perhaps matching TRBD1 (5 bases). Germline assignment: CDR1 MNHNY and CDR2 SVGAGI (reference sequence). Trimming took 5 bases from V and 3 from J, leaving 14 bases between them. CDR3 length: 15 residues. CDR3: CASSPSPGYGNTIYF. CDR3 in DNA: TGTGCCAGCAGTCCCTCCCCAGGGTATGGAAACACCATATATTTT.